Below, 5 T cell receptor beta chains from the same sample are listed, as sequenced in a study of T cell repertoires in cytomegalovirus infection (dated by TCRdb to between 2018 and 2021). Reads for this sample came from an Illumina HiSeq 1500. TCRdb reprocessing: public reads trimmed at Q25 with fastp, clones called with MiXCR, in-frame beta chains kept. Duplicate CDR3 protein sequences are folded into a single record with the most common DNA and genes. In this sample the table shows 55,000 to 85,000 distinct CDR3 sequences, under 5% of which occur a single time. The ten largest clonotypes hold 20% to 25% of the sample. The specimen sequenced was PBMCs. These receptors were taken from a human donor in good health (CMV status not recorded). Some clones in this sample may be carry-over from other donors' samples.

This clonotype was detected ten times or more. This chain joins TRBV7-3 and TRBJ1-1, with a possible D match to TRBD1 (5 bases). This CDR3 is 13 amino acids long. The germline CDR1 and CDR2 sequences are SGHTA and FQGTGA. Trimming shortened V by 4 bases and J by 5 bases, and 11 bases separated the two germline ends. The DNA of the CDR3 is TGTGCCAGCAGCTCCAGCCGGGGGACTGAAGCTTTCTTT. Translated, it gives CASSSSRGTEAFF.

This clonotype came up many times. The chain combines TRBV7-2 with TRBJ2-1, with unresolved D. Germline V gives CDR1 SGHTA, CDR2 FQGNSA. V was trimmed by 1 base and J by 2 bases, leaving 12 bases between them. The CDR3 totals 16 residues. For the CDR3, the DNA is TGTGCCAGCAGCTTAGGGGCCGGAGTCACCTACAATGAGCAGTTCTTC. It translates to CASSLGAGVTYNEQFF.

Points on this clonotype: This may come from a read error, since a much larger clone is one base off. CDR3 sequence: CASGTSNQPEHF. The CDR3 DNA reads TGTGCCAGCGGGACTTCAAATCAGCCCGAGCATTTT. The chain carries TRBV6-2 or TRBV6-3 and TRBJ1-5; possible D gene TRBD1, 5 bases. Per germline, CDR1 MNHEY and CDR2 SVGEGT. The CDR3 loop spans 12 amino acids.

This clonotype has ten or more counts. The chain joins TRBV7-2 to TRBJ2-7; 7 nucleotides line up with TRBD1. This CDR3 is 14 amino acids long. The trim removed 4 bases at V and 4 bases at J, leaving 7 bases unmatched. In germline, CDR1 is SGHTA, CDR2 FQGNSA. For the CDR3, the DNA is TGTGCCAGCAGCTATAACAGGGGCGGTTACGAGCAGTACTTC. Its protein product is CASSYNRGGYEQYF.

This clonotype was detected many times. The chain combines TRBV24-1 with TRBJ2-4, with 8 positions matching TRBD1. V shed 4 bases and J 0 bases; nucleotides not matched to a gene: 4. The CDR3 has 16 residues. CDR1 and CDR2 (germline): KGHDR, SFDVKD. Here the CDR3 reads CATSERQGRAKNIQYF. The CDR3 DNA reads TGTGCCACCAGTGAACGACAGGGGAGAGCCAAAAACATTCAGTACTTC.